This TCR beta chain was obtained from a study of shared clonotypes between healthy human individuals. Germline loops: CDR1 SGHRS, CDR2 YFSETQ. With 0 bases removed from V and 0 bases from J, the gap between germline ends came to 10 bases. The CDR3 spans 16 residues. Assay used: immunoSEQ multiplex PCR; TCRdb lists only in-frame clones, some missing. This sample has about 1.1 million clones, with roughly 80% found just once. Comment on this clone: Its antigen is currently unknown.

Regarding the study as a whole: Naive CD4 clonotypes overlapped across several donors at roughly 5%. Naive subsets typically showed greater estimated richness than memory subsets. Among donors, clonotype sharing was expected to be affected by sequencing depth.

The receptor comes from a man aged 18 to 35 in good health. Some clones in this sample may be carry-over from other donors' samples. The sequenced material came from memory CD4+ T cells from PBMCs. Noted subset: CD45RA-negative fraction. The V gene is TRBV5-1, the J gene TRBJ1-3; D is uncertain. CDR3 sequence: CASSLGQLLSGNTIYF. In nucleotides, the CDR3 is TGCGCCAGCAGCTTGGGTCAATTGCTCTCTGGAAACACCATATATTTT.